This T cell receptor beta chain was sequenced during a study of blood T cell repertoires in COVID-19 (dated by TCRdb to 2020 to 2021). Some background on the complete study: Samples from collaborators originated in the United States, Italy and Spain and spanned both the acute and convalescent phases of COVID-19. The material from the prospective study consisted of cDNA or gDNA derived from T cells, B-cell-depleted T cells, or PBMCs. Subjects who had been exposed to COVID-19, were actively infected with it, or had recovered from it provided the deeply sampled blood TCRbeta repertoires that made up the dataset. The repertoires were released in a freely available public database meant as a resource for research on the immune response to SARS-CoV-2. Samples were obtained from the ongoing ImmuneRACE study (first 160 participants) and from about 1,300 subjects provided by 6 global collaborators. Sample metadata almost always included a de-identified subject ID, COVID-19 status, age in years and sex. HLA class I and class II types, where available, came from metadata supplied by the sample provider rather than from assay-based typing. The research as a whole found: Clinical and demographic metadata were provided uncurated, with the amount varying by source and participant.

TCRbeta CDR3 regions were amplified from genomic DNA using the immunoSEQ Assay, a bias-controlled multiplex PCR. The original pipeline was this. The number of nucleated cells in each sample was estimated by amplification of reference gene primers within the assay. To quantify the absolute abundance of each unique TCRbeta CDR3 rearrangement, sequence reads were collapsed and filtered. For each sample, productive Simpson clonality was calculated as the square root of Simpson's diversity index over productive rearrangements. The table was pulled from immuneACCESS by TCRdb, which kept in-frame rearrangements only. Such tables lose some clones; where checked, under half of the loss comes from unresolved V genes, and the rest has no known cause. V, J and clone size are those of that table, while D and trimming were read from the DNA. The sample profile shows 250,000 to 300,000 clones; around nine tenths of them were found once. The ten top clones hold approximately 0.94% of the sample.

As to this clone: What this receptor recognizes is not known. No base qualities exist here, and no much larger clone lies one base off it.

Another Seattle source contributed samples from volunteer blood donors who had recovered from COVID-19. Each collaborating institution followed its own protocols to collect whole blood in K2EDTA tubes. For TCRbeta analysis, collaborators shipped samples as frozen whole blood, isolated PBMCs, or DNA extracted from either of those sample types. The germline V gene encodes CDR1 KGHDR and CDR2 SFDVKD. Including the terminal cysteine and phenylalanine, the CDR3 comprises 15 residues. Only the CDR3 portion is preserved as DNA: 45 bases, with reading frame beginning at the first base. V lost 4 bases and J lost 4 bases, and the count of bases not matched to a germline gene is 3.

This receptor was obtained from a woman in her forties who had recovered from COVID-19. The chain is made from TRBV24-1 and TRBJ2-3; a stretch of 11 junction bases matches TRBD1. The source material was peripheral blood. The CDR3: CATSDRGQGADTQYF. The DNA sequence is as follows: TGTGCCACCAGTGACCGGGGACAGGGGGCAGATACGCAGTATTTT.